This T cell receptor (beta chain) was documented in a study of beta chain features in type 1 diabetes. Germline CDR1 reads SGDLS; CDR2 reads YYNGEE. The CDR3 has 17 residues. V trimming: 0 bases; J trimming: 5 bases; junction bases outside the gene matches: 11. Sequencing targeted expressed TCRB transcripts, as all isolated RNA had been reverse transcribed. Profiled with immunoSEQ multiplex PCR; TCRdb holds only in-frame clones, not every one. Of over 700,000 clones in the sample, roughly 15% were seen once. The sequenced material came from naive CD4+ T cells from blood. The chain uses TRBV9 and TRBJ2-7, with TRBD2 matching 10 bases. The TCR originated in a woman aged 18 to 35 in good health. CDR3 protein: CASSVGILAGMLNEQYF. The CDR3 nucleotides are TGTGCCAGCAGCGTAGGAATACTAGCGGGGATGTTGAACGAGCAGTACTTC.